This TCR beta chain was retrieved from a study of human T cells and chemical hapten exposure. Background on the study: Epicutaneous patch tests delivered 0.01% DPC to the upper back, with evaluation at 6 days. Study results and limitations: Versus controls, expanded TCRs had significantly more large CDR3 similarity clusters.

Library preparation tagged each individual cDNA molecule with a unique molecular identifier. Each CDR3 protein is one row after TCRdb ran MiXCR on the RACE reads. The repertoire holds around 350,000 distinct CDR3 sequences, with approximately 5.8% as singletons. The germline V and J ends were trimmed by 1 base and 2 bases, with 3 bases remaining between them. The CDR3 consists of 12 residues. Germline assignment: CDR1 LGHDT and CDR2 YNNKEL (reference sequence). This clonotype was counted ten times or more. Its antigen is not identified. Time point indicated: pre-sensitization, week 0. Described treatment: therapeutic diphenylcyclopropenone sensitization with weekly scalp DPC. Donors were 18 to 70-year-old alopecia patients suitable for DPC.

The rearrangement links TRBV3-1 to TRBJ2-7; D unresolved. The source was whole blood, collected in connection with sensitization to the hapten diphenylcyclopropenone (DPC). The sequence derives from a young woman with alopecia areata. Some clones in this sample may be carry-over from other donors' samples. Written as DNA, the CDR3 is TGTGCCAGCAGCCAAGGGCCCTACGAGCAGTACTTC. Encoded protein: CASSQGPYEQYF.